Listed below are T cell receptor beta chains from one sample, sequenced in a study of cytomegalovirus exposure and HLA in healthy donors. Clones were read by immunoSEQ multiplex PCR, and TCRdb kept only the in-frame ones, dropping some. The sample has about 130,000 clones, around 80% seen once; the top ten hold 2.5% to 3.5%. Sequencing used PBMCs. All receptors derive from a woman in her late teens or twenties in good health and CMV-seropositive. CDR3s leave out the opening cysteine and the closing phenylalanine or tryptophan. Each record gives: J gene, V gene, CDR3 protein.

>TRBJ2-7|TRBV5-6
ASGQRAYEQY
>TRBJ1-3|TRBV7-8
ASSHRGSGNTIY
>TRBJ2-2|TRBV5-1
ASSLSGGDTGELF
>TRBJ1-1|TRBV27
ASRQGALNTEAF
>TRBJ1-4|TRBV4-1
ASTGIGEKLF
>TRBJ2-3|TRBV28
ASTMGQGLADTQY
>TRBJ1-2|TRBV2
ASSGTPRDNCGDT
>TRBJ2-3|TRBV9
ASQLAGDTDTQY
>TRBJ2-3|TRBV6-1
ASSDGLAGGTLGDTQY
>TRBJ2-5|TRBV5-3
ARIRGRGRRVETQY
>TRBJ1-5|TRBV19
ASSMIGRQGPQPQH
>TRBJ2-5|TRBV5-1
ASSLGGTSQETQY
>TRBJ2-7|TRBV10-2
ASSEEAEQY